This TCR beta chain is from a study of graft-versus-host responses after intestinal transplantation (dated by TCRdb to the early 2020s). Turning to the overall study: Multivisceral, liver-intestinal, or isolated intestinal transplants were received by the recipients. Every recipient was given anti-thymocyte globulin induction, followed by roughly 3 years of maintenance tacrolimus and steroids. Bulk TCR-beta CDR3 sequencing was used to track graft-versus-host and host-versus-graft alloreactive T cell clones in the graft, circulation and bone marrow after intestinal transplantation. Alloreactive clones were identified by sequencing pre-transplant mixed lymphocyte reaction products and comparing them with unstimulated pre-transplant donor and recipient T cells. The cohort enrolled 24 intestinal transplant recipients, one of whom was a retransplant, and a few patients without pretransplant specimens were excluded. A peak of at least 4% donor T cells among recipient peripheral blood mononuclear cells was the definition used for donor T cell macrochimerism. Samples from three later patients were sequenced in-house on an Illumina MiSeq with MiXCR processing rather than by the commercial service.

Overall study outcomes, separate from this receptor: Early after transplant, declines in HvG clones were associated with peak levels of circulating GvH clones. GvH clones turned up in recipient bone marrow, with some appearing earlier in ileal mucosa or blood, a pattern consistent with an intestinal mucosal origin. In patients with donor T cell macrochimerism, the allografts had high GvH to HvG T cell clonal ratios. Conclusions were limited by the relatively low number and heterogeneity of intestinal transplant patients.

Compared with germline, V lacks 8 bases and J lacks 3 bases; bases without a gene match: 10. Via the germline V gene, CDR1 is WSHSY and CDR2 SAAADI. The CDR3 spans 15 residues, from the cysteine through the phenylalanine. Of all the DNA, just the CDR3 is kept, 45 bases in frame from base 1. As regards this clone: Its antigen remains undetermined. Nothing much larger sits one base from this clone, and base qualities are not available.

The sample's time point label is to be understood as: cells obtained before transplantation from donor or recipient. CD3+CD4+ and CD3+CD8+ populations were FACS-sorted from unstimulated pre-transplant donor and recipient cells taken from spleen or lymph nodes. Receptor libraries were prepared by the immunoSEQ multiplex PCR assay. In most patients, genomic DNA was isolated using the Qiagen DNeasy Blood and Tissue Kit and sent frozen to Adaptive Biotechnologies for TCR sequencing. For most patients, genomic DNA was subjected to high-throughput TCR-beta CDR3 sequencing by Adaptive Biotechnologies. In the authors' own workflow: TCR sequencing data for approximately 19 patients were retrieved from Adaptive's ImmunoSEQ software; a few other patients were processed with MiXCR and VDJtools. To correct CD4 versus CD8 sorting errors, any sequence found in both subsets at a frequency ratio below 5:1 was removed. Because the origin of CDR3 nucleotide sequences shared between donor and recipient could not be assigned, those sequences were removed. To count as alloreactive, a clone needed at least 2-fold expansion over unstimulated cells and a minimum CFSE-low frequency of 0.002% (template counts) or 0.001% (read counts). Clones detected in sequenced pre-transplant spleen, lymph node, or MLR CFSE-low populations of the donor or recipient were defined as mappable. The cumulative frequency of alloreactive clones was calculated as a percentage of all sequences, weighted by copy number. In TCRdb, the immuneACCESS table is reduced to in-frame sequences with V and J assigned. These tables do not hold every clone; where another copy was compared, an unresolved V gene accounts for under half, and the others remain unexplained. The V and J calls and clone size are taken from that table; D and trimming were inferred from the DNA. The sample data list 40,000 to 60,000 clones, and roughly 84% of these were observed just once. The ten largest clones add up to 0.45% to 0.55% of the sample.

This clonotype was obtained from a human donor who was the organ donor for an intestinal transplant. This material consisted of unstimulated CD4+ T cells sorted from spleen or lymph node cells, taken before transplant. The chain joins TRBV10-2 to TRBJ2-3; a stretch of 8 junction bases matches TRBD2. The nucleotides are TGCGCCAGCGGAGCTCTAGCGGGTGAAACAGATACGCAGTATTTT. Translated, this is CASGALAGETDTQYF.